This T cell receptor (beta chain) was identified in a study of shared clonotypes between healthy human individuals. General study findings and limits: Specimens sampled were limited to blood, with tissue repertoires likely differing.

To note about this clone: The antigen remains unidentified.

Donors included only healthy HIV-negative adults lacking recent acute infections or vaccinations. The length of the CDR3 is 15 residues. Sequencing was performed with immunoSEQ multiplex PCR; in TCRdb, only in-frame clones are kept and a portion is missing. This sample carries millions of clones, roughly 96% of them seen once, and the ten largest clones take 0.1% to 0.15%. Sequenced: naive CD4+ T cells sorted from blood. Subset described: CD45RA+ positively selected. The origin of this receptor is a man aged 18-30 years in good health. The chain joins TRBV21-1 to TRBJ1-6. TRBV21-1 is assigned pseudogene status. CDR3 loop: CASSKVPRGGGPLHF. The CDR3 DNA follows: TGTGCCAGCAGCAAAGTGCCGAGAGGAGGAGGACCCCTCCACTTT.